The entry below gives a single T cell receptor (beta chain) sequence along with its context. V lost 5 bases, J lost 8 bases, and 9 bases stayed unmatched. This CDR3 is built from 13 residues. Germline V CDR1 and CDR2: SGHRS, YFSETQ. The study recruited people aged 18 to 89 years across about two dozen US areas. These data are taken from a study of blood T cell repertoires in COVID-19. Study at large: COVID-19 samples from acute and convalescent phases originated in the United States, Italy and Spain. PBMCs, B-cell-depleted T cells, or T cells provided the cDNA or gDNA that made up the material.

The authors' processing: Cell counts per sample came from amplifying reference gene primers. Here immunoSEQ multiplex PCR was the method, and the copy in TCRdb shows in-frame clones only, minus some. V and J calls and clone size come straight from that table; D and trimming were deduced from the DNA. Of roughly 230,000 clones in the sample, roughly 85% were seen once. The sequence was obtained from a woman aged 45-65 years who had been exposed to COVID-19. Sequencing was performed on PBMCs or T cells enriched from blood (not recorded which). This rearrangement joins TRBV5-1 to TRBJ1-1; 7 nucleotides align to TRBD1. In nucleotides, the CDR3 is TGCGCCAGCAGACTCGACAGGGCACTGGAAGCTTTCTTT. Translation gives CASRLDRALEAFF.